This T cell receptor (beta chain) was retrieved from a study of blood T cell repertoires in COVID-19. Overall study: Samples came from the United States, Italy and Spain, spanning acute and convalescent COVID-19.

The V gene's germline CDR1 is MNHEY and CDR2 SMNVEV (reference sequence). Trimming left V 3 bases short and J 7 bases short, with 16 bases between. The CDR3 runs 15 residues. Original analysis: Cell counts per sample came from amplifying reference gene primers. Only in-frame clones appear in the TCRdb table, and some are missing; sequencing was by immunoSEQ multiplex PCR. V and J calls plus clone size are reproduced from that table; the DNA served to infer D and trimming. Altogether 200,000 to 250,000 clones are present, around 80% being singletons, with the ten largest covering less than 15%. The source is a human donor in a cohort sampled during active COVID-19. Sequenced sample: peripheral blood. The chain joins TRBV27 to TRBJ2-1; possibly TRBD1 for D (5 bases). The CDR3 here is CASSFSWGRGNEQFF. The CDR3, as DNA: TGTGCCAGCAGTTTCAGTTGGGGCCGTGGGAATGAGCAGTTCTTC.